Presented here are 9 T cell receptor beta chains from one specimen sequenced in a study of molecular identifiers for immune sequencing clone quantification. Each CDR3 protein is one row after TCRdb ran MiXCR on the PCR reads. The table lists around 460,000 distinct CDR3 sequences, over 20% of them singletons. The specimen was naive CD8+ T cells from blood, with Jurkat cell RNA spiked in. Specified subset: FACS-sorted CD8+CD4-CCR7+CD45RA+ naive T cells. These receptors originate from a human donor in good health. Some libraries in this study had Jurkat cell RNA spiked in.

This rearrangement joins TRBV2 to TRBJ2-7; possibly TRBD2 for D (6 bases). The V and J ends lost 2 bases and 3 bases respectively, with 14 bases between them. The germline CDR1 and CDR2 sequences are SNHLY and FYNNEI. This CDR3 is 15 amino acids long. CDR3 protein: CASSELRGSYYEQYF. In DNA form, the CDR3 reads TGTGCCAGCAGTGAACTTCGGGGGTCCTACTACGAGCAGTACTTC.

The chain couples TRBV2 to TRBJ2-3; 8 bases match TRBD1. The germline V gene has CDR1 SNHLY and CDR2 FYNNEI. Unmatched junction bases numbered 8, after V lost 6 bases and J lost 0 bases. The CDR3 has 16 amino acids. CDR3 nucleotide sequence: TGTGCCAGCAGCACAGGGGGGACACCTAGCACAGATACGCAGTATTTT. It translates to CASSTGGTPSTDTQYF.

In its sample, this clonotype was seen a few times. V usage is TRBV19 and J usage is TRBJ1-1; 7 bases are a match to TRBD1. The CDR3 covers 15 residues. The V segment lost 1 base and the J segment 8 bases; nucleotides outside the gene matches: 10. Germline assignment: CDR1 LNHDA and CDR2 SQIVND (reference sequence). The CDR3 sequence: CASSIGLGRGAEAFF. The CDR3 DNA sequence: TGTGCCAGTAGTATAGGTCTCGGCAGGGGGGCAGAAGCTTTCTTT.

The chain links TRBV7-9 to TRBJ2-7; 13 nucleotides agree with TRBD2. J gave up 0 bases and V 5 bases, and 7 bases lay outside the gene matches. Germline values: CDR1 SEHNR, CDR2 FQNEAQ (reference sequence). The CDR3 has 17 amino acids. CDR3 residues: CASSLGTSGTISYEQYF. The DNA for the CDR3 is TGTGCCAGCAGCCTAGGGACTAGCGGGACCATCTCCTACGAGCAGTACTTC.

For this clonotype: Mismatch with germline at one junction end may stem from a read error. The chain uses TRBV9 and TRBJ2-3; unclear D gene. Germline V gives CDR1 SGDLS, CDR2 YYNGEE. This CDR3 is 15 amino acids long. Here the CDR3 DNA reads TGTGCCAGGAGCGTAGATGGGCTGCCAACAGATACGCAGTATTTT. Its protein is CARSVDGLPTDTQYF.

This clonotype showed up many times. V usage is TRBV18 and J usage is TRBJ1-5; D not resolved. Looked up from germline, CDR1 is KGHSH and CDR2 is LQKENI. CDR3 length equals 14 residues. V was trimmed by 2 bases and J by 3 bases, leaving 8 bases between them. The CDR3 nucleotides are TGTGCCAGCTCACCAACTTCGGACAATCAGCCCCAGCATTTT. Its translation is CASSPTSDNQPQHF.

The chain combines TRBV27 with TRBJ2-7, with unresolved D. The CDR3 covers 14 residues. V was trimmed by 6 bases and J by 4 bases, leaving 16 bases between them. Germline-derived CDR1 and CDR2 are MNHEY and SMNVEV (reference sequence). The CDR3 spells CASRQGLFSYEQYF. CDR3 bases: TGTGCCAGCAGACAAGGCCTTTTCTCTTACGAGCAGTACTTC.

The rearrangement uses TRBV12-3 or TRBV12-4 and TRBJ2-7; D not certain. This CDR3 has 14 residues. V was cut by 3 bases and J by 5 bases, with 14 bases left in between. The CDR3 reads CASSLTDGLDEQYF. The CDR3 nucleotides are TGTGCCAGCAGTTTGACGGACGGGTTGGACGAGCAGTACTTC.

This clonotype was counted many times. This chain uses TRBV4-3 with TRBJ2-1; no clear D. V gave up 1 base and J gave up 4 bases, with 8 bases separating them. Germline V lookup: CDR1 LGHNA, CDR2 YSLEER. This CDR3 is built from 14 residues. DNA of the CDR3: TGCGCCAGCAGCCAAGCTTCCGGATACAATGAGCAGTTCTTC. This translates into CASSQASGYNEQFF.